What follows describes a single T cell receptor (beta chain). Antigen specificity is unknown. Amplification of TCR beta used genomic DNA extracted from peripheral blood. The data were taken from a study of T cell repertoires in aging, cancer and after chemotherapy. The CDR3 consists of 15 residues. CDR1 is LNHNV and CDR2 is YYDKDF in the germline V gene (reference sequence). The V gene lost 1 base and the J gene lost 6 bases, with 16 bases spanning the gap. Study-level findings and limits: The repertoire data cannot show anything about immunological memory following chemotherapy. Compared with age-matched healthy donors, untreated hematological or solid cancer patients showed higher blood TCR clonality.

TRB rearrangements spanning V, D and J were amplified using mixed TRB-A/B primers. TCRdb reanalysed the multiplex PCR reads using MiXCR and keeps one entry per CDR3 protein. In the table there are 2,100 or so distinct CDR3 sequences, around 32% of which are singletons. Input material: blood. The J gene is TRBJ2-7, the V gene TRBV15; D not resolved. The source of this sequence is a human donor in good health. CDR3 nucleotide sequence: TGTGCCACCAGCAGAGGACGGCGCCCGGGTGGCGAGCAGTACTTC. Translated: CATSRGRRPGGEQYF.